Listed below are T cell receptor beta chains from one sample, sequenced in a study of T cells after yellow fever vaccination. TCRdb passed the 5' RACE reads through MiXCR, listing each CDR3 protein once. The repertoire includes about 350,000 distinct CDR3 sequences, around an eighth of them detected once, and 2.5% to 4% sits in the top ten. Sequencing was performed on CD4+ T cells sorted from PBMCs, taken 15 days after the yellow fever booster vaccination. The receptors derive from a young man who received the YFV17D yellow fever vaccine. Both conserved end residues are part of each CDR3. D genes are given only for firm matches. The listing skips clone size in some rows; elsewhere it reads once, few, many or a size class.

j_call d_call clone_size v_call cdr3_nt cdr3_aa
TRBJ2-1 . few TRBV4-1 TGCGCCAGCAGCCAAGCACCAGGGGGGGCCTACAATGAGCAGTTCTTC CASSQAPGGAYNEQFF
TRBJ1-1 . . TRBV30 TGTGCCTGCGCCTGGTCCGGGACCCTCACTGAAGCTTTCTTT CACAWSGTLTEAFF
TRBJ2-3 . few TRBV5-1 TGCGCCAGCAGCATAGGGGGGGCAGATACGCAGTATTTT CASSIGGADTQYF
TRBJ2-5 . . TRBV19 TGTGCCAGTAGTATAGACACAGAGACCCAGTACTTC CASSIDTETQYF
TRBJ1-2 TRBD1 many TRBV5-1 TGCGCCAGCAGCCGAGGGACAGGTCGGAACTATGGCTACACCTTC CASSRGTGRNYGYTF
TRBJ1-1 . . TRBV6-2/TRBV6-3 TGTGCCAGCAGTTACTCGATCCGAGAATCTGAAGCTTTCTTT CASSYSIRESEAFF
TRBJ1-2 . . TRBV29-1 TGCAGCGTTGAAGATCGGAGGCCGTATGGCTACACCTTC CSVEDRRPYGYTF
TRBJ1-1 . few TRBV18 TGTGCCAGCTCATCGCGGGAAACAGGGAAGGGAGGCACTGAAGCTTTCTTT CASSSRETGKGGTEAFF
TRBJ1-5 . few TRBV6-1 TGTGCCACTACTAGGGCCGGGGGGCATTCCCAGCCCCAGCATTTT CATTRAGGHSQPQHF
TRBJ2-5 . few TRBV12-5 TGTGCTAGTGGACCCGAGGGAAGGAACCAAGAGACCCAGTACTTC CASGPEGRNQETQYF
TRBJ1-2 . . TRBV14 TGTGCCAGCAGCCAGGTTCCCTATGGCTACACCTTC CASSQVPYGYTF
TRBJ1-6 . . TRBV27 TGTGCCAGCAGTTGGGCTTGGGATTCACCCCTCCACTTT CASSWAWDSPLHF
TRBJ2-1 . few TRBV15 TGTGCCACCAGCAGAGATCAGACAAATGTCGGAAATGAGCAGTTCTTC CATSRDQTNVGNEQFF
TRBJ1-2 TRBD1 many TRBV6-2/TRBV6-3 TGTGCCAGCAGTCGAGGGACAGGGACCTATGGCTACACCTTC CASSRGTGTYGYTF
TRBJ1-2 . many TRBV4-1 TGCGCCAGCAGCCAAATTCAGGGCCTGTCTGGCTACACCTTC CASSQIQGLSGYTF
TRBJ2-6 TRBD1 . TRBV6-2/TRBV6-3 TGTGCCAGCAGACACGGACAGGCTGGGGCCAACGTCCTGACTTTC CASRHGQAGANVLTF
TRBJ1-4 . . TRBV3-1 TGTGCCAGCAGCCAAGGGACTCGGGAAAAACTGTTTTTT CASSQGTREKLFF